This TCR beta chain was sequenced in a study of lymphopenia after photon versus proton radiotherapy. The method was immunoSEQ multiplex PCR; TCRdb's version includes in-frame clones alone and lacks a portion of them. This sample has over 15,000 clones; 80% to 95% occur once, and the top ten carry under 7.5%. Germline loops: CDR1 SGHDN, CDR2 FVKESK. V gave up 0 bases and J gave up 2 bases; unmatched junction bases: 11. CDR3 length equals 19 residues. Source: peripheral blood, taken from a patient treated with photon-based radiotherapy. The chain employs TRBV14 and TRBJ2-4; 9 nucleotides align to TRBD2. This receptor was taken from a man between 60 and 75 years old with pancreatic cancer. This CDR3 is CASSQEAWRGGASKNIQYF. CDR3 nucleotide sequence: TGTGCCAGCAGCCAAGAAGCCTGGCGGGGGGGCGCTTCCAAAAACATTCAGTACTTC.